This T cell receptor (beta chain) was recorded in a study of T cell repertoires in cytomegalovirus infection. The CDR3 runs to 14 residues. Looked up from germline, CDR1 is SGHAT and CDR2 is FQNNGV. Trimming left V 4 bases short and J 3 bases short, with 12 bases between. TCRdb itself ran the reads through MiXCR, one entry per CDR3 protein. This sample has 680,000 or so distinct CDR3 sequences, with around a third found just once. There are a few counts of this clonotype. Its antigen is unknown. The input for sequencing was cultured PBMCs, taken from culture after CMV antigen stimulation. The chain links TRBV11-2 to TRBJ2-5; no reliable D call. This clonotype was sampled from a human donor in good health (CMV status not recorded). Some clones in this sample may be carry-over from other donors' samples. The CDR3 sequence: CASSSLGVEETQYF. In nucleotides, the CDR3 is TGTGCCAGCAGCTCCTTGGGCGTTGAAGAGACCCAGTACTTC.